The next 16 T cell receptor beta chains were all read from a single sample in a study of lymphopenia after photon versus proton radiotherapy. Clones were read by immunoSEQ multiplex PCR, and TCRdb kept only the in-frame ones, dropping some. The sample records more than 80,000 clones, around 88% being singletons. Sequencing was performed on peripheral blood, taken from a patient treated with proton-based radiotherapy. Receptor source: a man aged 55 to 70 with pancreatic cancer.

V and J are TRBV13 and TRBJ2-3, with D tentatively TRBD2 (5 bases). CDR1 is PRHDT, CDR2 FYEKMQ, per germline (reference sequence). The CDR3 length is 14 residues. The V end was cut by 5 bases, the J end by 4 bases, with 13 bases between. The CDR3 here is CASSNHGLSDTQYF. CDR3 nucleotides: TGTGCCAGCAGCAACCACGGACTTTCAGATACGCAGTATTTT. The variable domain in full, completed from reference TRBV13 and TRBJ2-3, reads AAGVIQSPRHLIKEKRETATLKCYPIPRHDTVYWYQQGPGQDPQFLISFYEKMQSDKGSIPDRFSAQQFSDYHSELNMSSLELGDSALYFCASSNHGLSDTQYFGPGTRLTVL.

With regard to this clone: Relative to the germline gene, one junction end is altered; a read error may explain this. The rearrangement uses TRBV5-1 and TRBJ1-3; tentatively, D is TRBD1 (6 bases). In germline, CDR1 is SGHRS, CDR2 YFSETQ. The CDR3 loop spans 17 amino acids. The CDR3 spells CASSLFTGTISGNTIYF. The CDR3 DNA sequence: TGCGCCAGTAGCTTGTTTACAGGGACCATCTCTGGAAACACCATATATTTT. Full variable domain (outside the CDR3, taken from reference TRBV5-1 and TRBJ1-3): KAGVTQTPRYLIKTRGQQVTLSCSPISGHRSVSWYQQTPGQGLQFLFEYFSETQRNKGNFPGRFSGRQFSNSRSEMNVSTLELGDSALYLCASSLFTGTISGNTIYFGEGSWLTVV.

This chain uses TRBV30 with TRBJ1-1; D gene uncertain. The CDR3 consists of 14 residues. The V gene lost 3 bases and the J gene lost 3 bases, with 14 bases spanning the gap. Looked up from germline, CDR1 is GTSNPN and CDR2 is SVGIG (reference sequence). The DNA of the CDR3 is TGTGCCTGGAGCTACGGGTCCCGGTACACTGAAGCTTTCTTT. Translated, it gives CAWSYGSRYTEAFF.

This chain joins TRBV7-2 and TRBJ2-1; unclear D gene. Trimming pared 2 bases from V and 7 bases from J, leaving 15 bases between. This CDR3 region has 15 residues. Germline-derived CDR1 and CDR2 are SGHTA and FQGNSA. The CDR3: CASSLQQLRGNEQFF. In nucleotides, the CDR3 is TGTGCCAGCAGCTTACAACAGTTGCGCGGAAATGAGCAGTTCTTC.

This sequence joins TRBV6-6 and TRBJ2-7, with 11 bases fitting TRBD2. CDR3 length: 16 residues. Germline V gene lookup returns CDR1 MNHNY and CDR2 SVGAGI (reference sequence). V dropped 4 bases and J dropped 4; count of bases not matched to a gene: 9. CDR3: CASSSTTSGKLYEQYF. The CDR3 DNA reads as TGTGCCAGCAGTTCCACGACTAGCGGGAAACTTTACGAGCAGTACTTC.

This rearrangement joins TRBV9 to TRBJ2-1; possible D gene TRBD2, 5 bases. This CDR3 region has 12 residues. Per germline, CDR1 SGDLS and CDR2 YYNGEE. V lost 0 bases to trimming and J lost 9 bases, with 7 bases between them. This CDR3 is CASSVAAGEQFF. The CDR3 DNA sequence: TGTGCCAGCAGCGTAGCGGCGGGTGAGCAGTTCTTC.

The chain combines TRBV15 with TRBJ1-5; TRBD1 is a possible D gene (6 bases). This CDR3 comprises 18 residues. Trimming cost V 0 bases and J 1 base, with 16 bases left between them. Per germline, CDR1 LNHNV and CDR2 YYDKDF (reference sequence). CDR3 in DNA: TGTGCCACCAGCAGAGATCCCCGGCCAGGGGCCAGCAATCAGCCCCAGCATTTT. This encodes CATSRDPRPGASNQPQHF.

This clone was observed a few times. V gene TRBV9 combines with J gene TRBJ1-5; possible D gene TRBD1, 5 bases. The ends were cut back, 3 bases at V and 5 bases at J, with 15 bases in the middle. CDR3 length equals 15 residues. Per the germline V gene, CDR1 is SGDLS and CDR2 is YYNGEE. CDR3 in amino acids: CASSEQSRVDQPQHF. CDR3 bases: TGTGCCAGCAGCGAGCAGAGCAGGGTAGATCAGCCCCAGCATTTT.

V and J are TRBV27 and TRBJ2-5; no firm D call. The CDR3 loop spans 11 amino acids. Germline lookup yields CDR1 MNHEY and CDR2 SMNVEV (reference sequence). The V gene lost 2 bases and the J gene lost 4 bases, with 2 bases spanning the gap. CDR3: CASSLGETQYF. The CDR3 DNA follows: TGTGCCAGCAGTTTAGGAGAGACCCAGTACTTC.

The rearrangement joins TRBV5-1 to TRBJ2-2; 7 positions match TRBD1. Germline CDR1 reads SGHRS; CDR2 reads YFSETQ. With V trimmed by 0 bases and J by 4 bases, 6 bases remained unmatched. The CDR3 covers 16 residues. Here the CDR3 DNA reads TGCGCCAGCAGCTTGGGACAGGGCGGAGGCACCGGGGAGCTGTTTTTT. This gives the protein CASSLGQGGGTGELFF.

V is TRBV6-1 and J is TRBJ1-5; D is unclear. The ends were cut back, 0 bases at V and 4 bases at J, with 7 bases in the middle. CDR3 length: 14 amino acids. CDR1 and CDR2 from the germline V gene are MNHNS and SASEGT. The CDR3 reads CASSEAPVNQPQHF. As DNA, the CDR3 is TGTGCCAGCAGTGAAGCGCCCGTGAATCAGCCCCAGCATTTT.

The CDR3 DNA reads as TGTGCCAGCAGCACGAGGGGTTGGTCTAATGAAAAACTGTTTTTT. Its translation is CASSTRGWSNEKLFF. The V call is TRBV7-2, the J call TRBJ1-4, with D possibly TRBD1 on 5 matching bases. Deletions cut 5 bases from V and 3 bases from J, with 13 bases between. The CDR3 runs to 15 residues. Germline V lookup: CDR1 SGHTA, CDR2 FQGNSA.

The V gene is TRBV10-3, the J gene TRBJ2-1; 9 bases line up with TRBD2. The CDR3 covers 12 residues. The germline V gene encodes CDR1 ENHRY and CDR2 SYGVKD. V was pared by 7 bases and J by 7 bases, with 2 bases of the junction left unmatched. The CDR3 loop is CAITAGGNEQFF. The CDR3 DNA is TGTGCCATCACAGCGGGAGGTAATGAGCAGTTCTTC.

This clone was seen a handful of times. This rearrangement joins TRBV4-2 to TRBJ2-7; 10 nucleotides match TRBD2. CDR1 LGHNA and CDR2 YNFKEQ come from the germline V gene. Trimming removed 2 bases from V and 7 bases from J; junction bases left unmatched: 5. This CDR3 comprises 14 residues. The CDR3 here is CASSQLAGVQEQYF. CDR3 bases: TGTGCCAGCAGCCAACTAGCGGGAGTGCAAGAGCAGTACTTC.

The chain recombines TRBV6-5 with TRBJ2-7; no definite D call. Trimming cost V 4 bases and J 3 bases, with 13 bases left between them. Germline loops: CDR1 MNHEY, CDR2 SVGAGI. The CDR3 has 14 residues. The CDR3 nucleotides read TGTGCCAGCAGTTCGGCCAGAGTATACTACGAGCAGTACTTC. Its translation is CASSSARVYYEQYF.

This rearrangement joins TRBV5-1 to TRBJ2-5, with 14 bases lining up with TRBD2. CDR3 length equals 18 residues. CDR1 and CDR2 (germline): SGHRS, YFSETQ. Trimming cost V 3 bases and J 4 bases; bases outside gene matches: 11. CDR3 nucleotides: TGCGCCAGCAGCTGGGATTTGACTAGCGGGAGGGCCACAGAGACCCAGTACTTC. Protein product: CASSWDLTSGRATETQYF.